This entry lists 14 T cell receptor beta chains sequenced from one sample in a study of shared clonotypes between healthy human individuals. The assay was immunoSEQ multiplex PCR, and TCRdb's table has in-frame clones only and misses some. The table has around 610,000 clones, roughly 96% seen once. Terminally differentiated effector memory CD45RA+ cells were excluded by CCR7 positive selection of CD45RO-negative cells. The sequenced sample was naive CD8+ T cells sorted from blood. The receptors were sampled from a woman younger than 45 in good health.

The chain combines TRBV27 with TRBJ2-1, with 9 bases matching TRBD2. The V segment lost 0 bases and the J segment 5 bases; nucleotides outside the gene matches: 5. The CDR3 totals 16 residues. The germline V gene has CDR1 MNHEY and CDR2 SMNVEV (reference sequence). Here the CDR3 DNA reads TGTGCCAGCAGTTTATCTAGCGGGAGTATCCACAATGAGCAGTTCTTC. Its protein is CASSLSSGSIHNEQFF.

The V and J genes are TRBV28 and TRBJ1-1, with D unclear. V was trimmed by 2 bases and J by 4 bases, leaving 11 bases between them. CDR1 is MDHEN and CDR2 is SYDVKM in the germline V gene. The CDR3 spans 14 residues. The CDR3 reads CASSLMGGFTEAFF. The CDR3 nucleotides read TGTGCCAGCAGTTTAATGGGAGGTTTCACTGAAGCTTTCTTT. The full variable domain, its missing parts supplied by reference TRBV28 and TRBJ1-1, is DVKVTQSSRYLVKRTGEKVFLECVQDMDHENMFWYRQDPGLGLRLIYFSYDVKMKEKGDIPEGYSVSREKKERFSLILESASTNQTSMYLCASSLMGGFTEAFFGQGTRLTVV.

The chain recombines TRBV25-1 with TRBJ2-2; D may correspond to TRBD1 or TRBD2 (5 bases each). The V end lost 0 bases, the J end lost 7 bases, and 18 bases lay between the germline ends. The CDR3 has 17 residues. The germline V gene encodes CDR1 MGHDK and CDR2 SYGVNS. CDR3 DNA sequence: TGTGCCAGCAGTGAATATCTGTTGGGGGATGGCAGCGGGGAGCTGTTTTTT. Encoded protein: CASSEYLLGDGSGELFF.

J is TRBJ2-1 and V is TRBV7-9, with 9 bases aligning to TRBD2. Per germline, CDR1 SEHNR and CDR2 FQNEAQ (reference sequence). The CDR3 contains 17 residues. Unmatched junction bases numbered 12, after V lost 1 base and J lost 8 bases. The CDR3 DNA is TGTGCCAGCAGCTTAGGGTTCGGCGGGAGGGCCTGGGATGAGCAGTTCTTC. This codes for CASSLGFGGRAWDEQFF.

The DNA of the CDR3 is TGTGCCAGCGGGGGCCTCATGAACACCGGGGAGCTGTTTTTT. This sequence encodes CASGGLMNTGELFF. J is TRBJ2-2 and V is TRBV6-6; TRBD1 is a possible D gene (6 bases). The V gene's germline CDR1 is MNHNY and CDR2 SVGAGI (reference sequence). The CDR3 is 14 residues long. V dropped 8 bases and J dropped 1 base, with 11 bases sitting between them.

The V gene is TRBV9, the J gene TRBJ2-7; weak D call: TRBD1 (6 bases). CDR1 and CDR2 (germline): SGDLS, YYNGEE. The CDR3 totals 15 residues. The V end lost 4 bases, the J end lost 1 base, and 15 bases lay between the germline ends. The CDR3 DNA follows: TGTGCCAGCAGCCCCTCAGCGACAGGTTCCTACGAGCAGTACTTC. It yields the protein CASSPSATGSYEQYF.

The chain links TRBV7-9 to TRBJ2-5; D is possibly TRBD2 (5 bases). Germline CDR1 SEHNR, CDR2 FQNEAQ (reference sequence). The CDR3 contains 16 residues. Deletions cut 5 bases from V and 2 bases from J, with 18 bases between. This CDR3 reads CASSIPSTTLQETQYF. DNA of the CDR3: TGTGCCAGCAGCATCCCCTCGACTACCTTACAAGAGACCCAGTACTTC.

This clone is a singleton in its sample. For the CDR3, the DNA is TGTGCCAGCAGTTACTCACTTGGCGGCGGCCACAATGAGCAGTTCTTC. Its translation is CASSYSLGGGHNEQFF. The rearrangement links TRBV6-5 to TRBJ2-1; D is ambiguous. V was trimmed by 0 bases and J by 5 bases, leaving 14 bases between them. The CDR3 totals 16 residues. Germline CDR1 is MNHEY and CDR2 is SVGAGI.

The CDR3 nucleotides are TGTGCCAGCAGCTTAGGGACAGGGGCTACCTACGAGCAGTACTTC. Translating it yields CASSLGTGATYEQYF. The chain combines TRBV7-9 with TRBJ2-5; the match to TRBD1 covers 9 bases. The last part of the DNA fits TRBJ2-7 better; the J call may be wrong. Germline lookup yields CDR1 SEHNR and CDR2 FQNEAQ (reference sequence). The CDR3 loop spans 15 amino acids.

The chain couples TRBV4-1 to TRBJ2-7, with 9 bases identical to TRBD2. Losses at the gene ends were 6 bases for V and 5 bases for J; bases not matched to a gene: 17. This CDR3 is built from 17 residues. Germline loops: CDR1 MGHRA, CDR2 YSYEKL. CDR3 protein: CASSRTVASGDPNEQYF. DNA of the CDR3: TGCGCCAGCAGTCGGACAGTGGCTAGCGGGGACCCAAACGAGCAGTACTTC.

As for this clone: Other DNA sequences in the same sample also yield this CDR3. This chain connects TRBV11-2 to TRBJ2-7; the match to TRBD2 covers 9 bases. The CDR3 is 14 residues long. Looked up from germline, CDR1 is SGHAT and CDR2 is FQNNGV. Germline trimming cut 3 bases from V and 2 bases from J; bases unmatched to any gene: 2. CDR3 DNA: TGTGCCAGCAGCTTTGGCGGGAGGGCCTACGAGCAGTACTTC. This encodes CASSFGGRAYEQYF.

The chain uses TRBV5-6 and TRBJ2-3, with D possibly being TRBD1 or TRBD2 (5 bases each). The length of the CDR3 is 15 residues. Germline lookup yields CDR1 SGHDT and CDR2 YYEEEE. Between the trimmed V and J ends, which lost 5 bases and 0 bases, there was a span of 13 bases. The CDR3 DNA is TGTGCCAGCAGAATAGAGAGGGGAAGCACAGATACGCAGTATTTT. This sequence encodes CASRIERGSTDTQYF.

DNA of the CDR3: TGTGCCAGCAGCTTAAGACTAGCGGACTCCTACGAGCAGTACTTC. The encoded protein is CASSLRLADSYEQYF. V and J are TRBV5-6 and TRBJ2-7; 9 bases align to TRBD2. The J segment lost 0 bases and the V segment lost 2 bases, leaving 3 bases of the junction unmatched. The CDR3 contains 15 residues. Germline loops: CDR1 SGHDT, CDR2 YYEEEE.

This clone was seen just once. The chain uses TRBV14 and TRBJ2-7; 9 nucleotides line up with TRBD1. The CDR3 totals 15 residues. V was pared by 2 bases and J by 2 bases, with 4 bases of the junction left unmatched. Germline V gene data show CDR1 as SGHDN and CDR2 as FVKESK. The CDR3 here is CASSQRQGVPYEQYF. CDR3 nucleotides: TGTGCCAGCAGCCAAAGACAGGGGGTCCCCTACGAGCAGTACTTC.